The 24 T cell receptor beta chains presented below share a single source sample, sequenced in a study of cytomegalovirus exposure and HLA in healthy donors. In the PCR, 60 Vbeta and 13 Jbeta primers were used. Assay: immunoSEQ multiplex PCR; the TCRdb copy retains only in-frame clones and omits some. The sample carries about 140,000 clones, approximately 82% recorded once. The sequenced sample consisted of PBMCs. These receptor sequences come from a man aged 18 to 30 in good health and CMV-seropositive.

J is TRBJ2-7 and V is TRBV19; the D gene is possibly TRBD2 (5 bases). Germline CDR1 reads LNHDA; CDR2 reads SQIVND (reference sequence). The CDR3 contains 16 residues. The ends were cut back, 5 bases at V and 6 bases at J, with 23 bases in the middle. CDR3 in DNA: TGTGCCAGTAGTGTATTACTCTGGGATTCTGAGGGCGAGCAGTACTTC. It yields the protein CASSVLLWDSEGEQYF. Together with reference TRBV19 and TRBJ2-7, the CDR3 gives the full variable domain: DGGITQSPKYLFRKEGQNVTLSCEQNLNHDAMYWYRQDPGQGLRLIYYSQIVNDFQKGDIAEGYSVSREKKESFPLTVTSAQKNPTAFYLCASSVLLWDSEGEQYFGPGTRLTVT.

This sequence joins TRBV7-6 and TRBJ2-7; maybe TRBD1 (5 bases). The CDR3 runs 14 residues. Trimming shortened V by 4 bases and J by 2 bases, and 12 bases separated the two germline ends. Germline values: CDR1 SGHVS, CDR2 FNYEAQ. CDR3 residues: CASSSGGATYEQYF. In DNA, the CDR3 is TGTGCCAGCAGCTCAGGTGGGGCCACCTACGAGCAGTACTTC.

The rearrangement joins TRBV19 to TRBJ1-3, with D uncertain. V lost 7 bases and J 0 bases, leaving 7 bases between the germline ends. This CDR3 region has 13 residues. CDR1 and CDR2 (germline): LNHDA, SQIVND (reference sequence). The CDR3 loop reads CASTAGSGNTIYF. The CDR3 DNA is TGTGCCAGTACTGCGGGCTCTGGAAACACCATATATTTT.

J is TRBJ1-3 and V is TRBV9, with unresolved D. Trimming removed 2 bases at V and 0 bases at J, with 12 bases between. Germline lookup yields CDR1 SGDLS and CDR2 YYNGEE. CDR3 length: 16 amino acids. This chain's CDR3 is CASSVSVYPSGNTIYF. CDR3 DNA: TGTGCCAGCAGCGTGTCGGTCTACCCCTCTGGAAACACCATATATTTT.

Only a few counts were recorded for this clone. The chain joins TRBV18 to TRBJ2-3; the D is unclear. V was clipped by 6 bases and J by 2 bases, with 12 bases between them. Germline assignment: CDR1 KGHSH and CDR2 LQKENI. This CDR3 is built from 14 residues. In DNA, the CDR3 is TGTGCCAGCTCTCCCGGGTCGACCACAGATACGCAGTATTTT. Protein sequence: CASSPGSTTDTQYF.

J is TRBJ1-1 and V is TRBV29-1, with 12 bases fitting TRBD1. This CDR3 has 15 amino acids. J lost 5 bases, V lost 7 bases, and 11 bases had no gene match. CDR1 SQVTM and CDR2 ANQGSEA come from the germline V gene. The CDR3 here is CSAYGTGGRVTEAFF. CDR3 sequence (DNA): TGCAGCGCCTATGGGACAGGGGGCCGGGTAACTGAAGCTTTCTTT.

This chain uses TRBV6-1 with TRBJ1-5, with D unclear. The V end lost 1 base, the J end lost 0 bases, and 10 bases lay between the germline ends. This CDR3 comprises 16 residues. CDR1 is MNHNS, CDR2 SASEGT, per germline. CDR3 nucleotide sequence: TGTGCCAGCAGTGAAGGGAGAGGGAATAGCAATCAGCCCCAGCATTTT. This gives the protein CASSEGRGNSNQPQHF.

The chain carries TRBV7-9 and TRBJ2-5, with 7 bases identical to TRBD1. This CDR3 contains 15 residues. Germline-derived CDR1 and CDR2 are SEHNR and FQNEAQ (reference sequence). The V segment lost 5 bases and the J segment 1 base; nucleotides outside the gene matches: 7. Here the CDR3 DNA reads TGTGCCAGCAGCCGGACCCGGGACAGCCAAGAGACCCAGTACTTC. Translated, it gives CASSRTRDSQETQYF. The full variable domain, completed using reference TRBV7-9 and TRBJ2-5, is DTGVSQNPRHKITKRGQNVTFRCDPISEHNRLYWYRQTLGQGPEFLTYFQNEAQLEKSRLLSDRFSAERPKGSFSTLEIQRTEQGDSAMYLCASSRTRDSQETQYFGPGTRLLVL.

There are a few counts of this clone. The chain uses TRBV4-1 and TRBJ2-7; 10 positions match TRBD2. The CDR3 has 16 amino acids. Germline CDR1 and CDR2: MGHRA and YSYEKL. The J segment lost 5 bases and the V segment lost 3 bases, leaving 10 bases of the junction unmatched. CDR3 nucleotides: TGCGCCAGCAGCCAGACTAGCGGGCCCTTCGTCGACGAGCAGTACTTC. Residues: CASSQTSGPFVDEQYF.

V usage is TRBV9 and J usage is TRBJ1-2; D remains ambiguous. Per germline, CDR1 SGDLS and CDR2 YYNGEE. The CDR3 is 12 amino acids. The V end was cut by 4 bases, the J end by 13 bases, with 17 bases between. The CDR3 loop is CASSLSPAWLTF. CDR3 in DNA: TGTGCCAGCAGCCTTAGCCCAGCCTGGCTCACCTTC.

The V and J genes are TRBV5-1 and TRBJ2-5; D unresolved. CDR1 SGHRS and CDR2 YFSETQ come from the germline V gene. The CDR3 consists of 12 residues. V lost 2 bases and J lost 3, with 5 bases in between. The CDR3 bases are TGCGCCAGCAGCTTCCCCGAAGAGACCCAGTACTTC. This sequence encodes CASSFPEETQYF.

Here the CDR3 reads CASSSTGSFMGSYTF. The CDR3 nucleotides read TGTGCCAGCAGTTCCACAGGGAGTTTTATGGGGAGCTACACCTTC. This chain connects TRBV27 to TRBJ1-2; the D gene is possibly TRBD1 (6 bases). The CDR3 has 15 residues. Germline CDR1 MNHEY, CDR2 SMNVEV (reference sequence). V lost 4 bases and J lost 9, with 21 bases in between.

The chain carries TRBV7-2 and TRBJ1-2; D gene ambiguous. V lost 1 base and J 5 bases, leaving 14 bases between the germline ends. This CDR3 spans 15 amino acids. CDR1 and CDR2 from the germline V gene are SGHTA and FQGNSA. CDR3: CASSLGAGLGYGYTF. The CDR3 DNA is TGTGCCAGCAGCTTAGGAGCGGGCTTGGGGTATGGCTACACCTTC.

Only a few counts were recorded for this clone. The CDR3 is CASSGTGYNEQFF. The CDR3 DNA follows: TGCGCCAGCAGCGGGACAGGTTACAATGAGCAGTTCTTC. This chain joins TRBV5-1 and TRBJ2-1; 8 bases fit TRBD1. J was trimmed by 4 bases and V by 4 bases; bases with no gene match: 1. The length of the CDR3 is 13 residues. CDR1 is SGHRS, CDR2 YFSETQ, per germline.

The V call is TRBV7-9, the J call TRBJ2-7; TRBD2 is a possible D gene (5 bases). Between the trimmed V and J ends, which lost 5 bases and 2 bases, there was a span of 10 bases. The CDR3 has 13 amino acids. Per germline, CDR1 SEHNR and CDR2 FQNEAQ (reference sequence). The CDR3 DNA follows: TGTGCCAGCAGCCTAGTGGGAGCCTACGAGCAGTACTTC. It encodes CASSLVGAYEQYF.

In DNA, the CDR3 is TGTGCCAGCAGCTTTGGGGGCTTAGATACGCAGTATTTT. This translates into CASSFGGLDTQYF. The V and J genes are TRBV7-2 and TRBJ2-3, with a possible D match to TRBD1 (6 bases). Trimming stripped 3 bases from V and 5 bases from J, with 9 bases between. The CDR3 totals 13 residues. Looked up from germline, CDR1 is SGHTA and CDR2 is FQGNSA.

CDR3 coding DNA: TGTGCCAGCAGCTTGGGAGACAGGGGGCGATATGAGCAGTTCTTC. Its protein is CASSLGDRGRYEQFF. This sequence joins TRBV5-4 and TRBJ2-1; 10 bases map to TRBD1. There are 15 residues in the CDR3. V shed 0 bases and J 8 bases; nucleotides not matched to a gene: 5. Germline values: CDR1 SGHNT, CDR2 YYREEE (reference sequence). Complete variable domain (other parts from reference TRBV5-4 and TRBJ2-1): ETGVTQSPTHLIKTRGQQVTLRCSSQSGHNTVSWYQQALGQGPQFIFQYYREEENGRGNFPPRFSGLQFPNYSSELNVNALELDDSALYLCASSLGDRGRYEQFFGPGTRLTVL.

This clone occurred a few times. One end of the junction fails to match germline, which may point to a read error. The rearrangement uses TRBV7-9 and TRBJ2-3, with 7 positions matching TRBD2. The CDR3 spans 15 residues. Germline V gene sequence: CDR1 SEHNR, CDR2 FQNEAQ (reference sequence). CDR3 coding DNA: TGTTCCAGCAGCCTTCGGGGGGTACACACAGATACGCAGTATTTT. Protein sequence: CSSSLRGVHTDTQYF. The variable domain in full, completed from reference TRBV7-9 and TRBJ2-3, reads DTGVSQNPRHKITKRGQNVTFRCDPISEHNRLYWYRQTLGQGPEFLTYFQNEAQLEKSRLLSDRFSAERPKGSFSTLEIQRTEQGDSAMYLCSSSLRGVHTDTQYFGPGTRLTVL.

This clone came up a few times. The V call is TRBV6-1, the J call TRBJ2-5; D is uncertain. The germline V gene encodes CDR1 MNHNS and CDR2 SASEGT. The CDR3 has 12 amino acids. Trimming took off 5 bases at V and 5 bases at J, with 9 bases between the two ends. For the CDR3, the DNA is TGTGCCAGCAGTTATGTTTTCGAGACCCAGTACTTC. Its translation is CASSYVFETQYF.

The gene calls are TRBV5-8 and TRBJ2-7, with TRBD1 as a possible D gene (6 bases). The CDR3 is 15 amino acids. V dropped 4 bases and J dropped 0 bases, with 14 bases sitting between them. The germline V gene has CDR1 SGHTS and CDR2 YDEGEE. The CDR3 region is CASSLRDTSSYEQYF. The CDR3 nucleotides are TGTGCCAGCAGCCTCCGGGACACTAGCTCCTACGAGCAGTACTTC.

This chain uses TRBV7-2 with TRBJ2-3; 9 bases map to TRBD2. Trimming took 0 bases from V and 1 from J; bases not matched to a gene: 5. The CDR3 runs 17 residues. The germline V gene encodes CDR1 SGHTA and CDR2 FQGNSA. The CDR3 spells CASSLAFSSGGTDTQYF. The CDR3 nucleotides read TGTGCCAGCAGCTTAGCGTTCTCTAGCGGGGGCACAGATACGCAGTATTTT.

The chain employs TRBV15 and TRBJ1-1; perhaps TRBD1 as D (6 bases). CDR3 size: 15 residues. V lost 0 bases and J lost 5, with 13 bases in between. Germline V gene sequence: CDR1 LNHNV, CDR2 YYDKDF (reference sequence). The chain's CDR3 is CATSREVTGNTEAFF. CDR3 DNA: TGTGCCACCAGCAGAGAGGTAACAGGGAATACTGAAGCTTTCTTT.

CDR3 DNA: TGTGCCAGCAGCCCCGGGACAGTCTCCTACGAGCAGTACTTC. Translation: CASSPGTVSYEQYF. The gene calls are TRBV6-6 and TRBJ2-7, with 7 bases lining up with TRBD1. The CDR3 spans 14 residues. J lost 0 bases, V lost 6 bases, and 5 bases had no gene match. CDR1 and CDR2 (germline): MNHNY, SVGAGI (reference sequence).

The V and J genes are TRBV2 and TRBJ1-2, with D maybe TRBD1 (6 bases). The CDR3 is 13 residues long. The germline V and J ends were trimmed by 7 bases and 9 bases, with 18 bases remaining between them. The germline gives CDR1 SNHLY, CDR2 FYNNEI. The CDR3 coding sequence is TGTGCCAGCAATACGATTCGGGGGGCAAGCTACACCTTC. Translation gives CASNTIRGASYTF. The complete variable domain, with remaining parts taken from reference TRBV2 and TRBJ1-2, reads EPEVTQTPSHQVTQMGQEVILRCVPISNHLYFYWYRQILGQKVEFLVSFYNNEISEKSEIFDDQFSVERPDGSNFTLKIRSTKLEDSAMYFCASNTIRGASYTFGSGTRLTVV.